Below are 29 T cell receptor beta chains sequenced from a single sample in a study of blood T cell repertoires in COVID-19. Profiled with immunoSEQ multiplex PCR; TCRdb holds only in-frame clones, not every one. In the table there are 35,000 to 45,000 clones, around 81% of which are singletons. Sequencing was carried out using peripheral blood. The receptor source for this set is a man in his fifties with active COVID-19.

The V and J genes are TRBV9 and TRBJ2-7; the D is unclear. The CDR3 extends over 14 amino acids. Germline CDR1 and CDR2: SGDLS and YYNGEE. V was cut by 0 bases and J by 3 bases, with 10 bases left in between. CDR3 in DNA: TGTGCCAGCAGCGTAGGGGCTCCTGGCTACGAGCAGTACTTC. Its translation is CASSVGAPGYEQYF.

The sample holds one count of this clone. The chain has TRBV25-1 and TRBJ2-7; 11 bases map to TRBD2. Per germline, CDR1 MGHDK and CDR2 SYGVNS. The CDR3 runs to 16 residues. V shed 4 bases and J 0 bases; nucleotides not matched to a gene: 5. In DNA, the CDR3 is TGTGCCAGCAGTGGCCGACTAGCGGGGAACTCCTACGAGCAGTACTTC. It translates to CASSGRLAGNSYEQYF.

The CDR3: CASSDSGAGGADTQYF. The CDR3 DNA follows: TGTGCCAGCAGTGATTCTGGAGCGGGAGGAGCAGATACGCAGTATTTT. This chain links TRBV2 with TRBJ2-3, with 9 bases that match TRBD2. Germline lookup yields CDR1 SNHLY and CDR2 FYNNEI. This CDR3 comprises 16 residues. V gave up 3 bases and J gave up 4 bases; unmatched junction bases: 8.

V gene TRBV7-7 combines with J gene TRBJ2-1; D not resolved. Per germline, CDR1 SSHAT and CDR2 FNYEAQ (reference sequence). The CDR3 is 15 residues long. Trimming shortened V by 5 bases and J by 3 bases, and 14 bases separated the two germline ends. CDR3 DNA: TGTGCCAGCAGCCCAAACCAGGCCAACTACAATGAGCAGTTCTTC. It codes for CASSPNQANYNEQFF. Variable domain in full (rest from reference TRBV7-7 and TRBJ2-1): GAGVSQSPRYKVTKRGQDVTLRCDPISSHATLYWYQQALGQGPEFLTYFNYEAQPDKSGLPSDRFSAERPEGSISTLTIQRTEQRDSAMYRCASSPNQANYNEQFFGPGTRLTVL.

The chain uses TRBV18 and TRBJ1-1; TRBD1 is a possible D gene (6 bases). Trimming cost V 3 bases and J 1 base, with 21 bases left between them. CDR3 size: 18 residues. CDR1 is KGHSH, CDR2 LQKENI, per germline. CDR3 protein: CASSPELTGVRGNTEAFF. The CDR3 region has the DNA TGTGCCAGCTCACCGGAACTGACAGGAGTTAGGGGGAACACTGAAGCTTTCTTT.

The chain carries TRBV27 and TRBJ2-7; 7 nucleotides align to TRBD1. From germline, CDR1 is MNHEY and CDR2 SMNVEV (reference sequence). The ends lost 6 bases at V and 1 base at J; junction bases unmatched: 6. The CDR3 is made up of 14 amino acids. The CDR3 bases are TGTGCCAGCAGCCGACAGGGAAGATCCTACGAGCAGTACTTC. It codes for CASSRQGRSYEQYF.

The CDR3 sequence is CASSEHRVHGYTF. The DNA of the CDR3 is TGTGCCAGCAGTGAACACAGGGTACATGGCTACACCTTC. V usage is TRBV2 and J usage is TRBJ1-2, with D possibly matching TRBD1 (6 bases). The germline gives CDR1 SNHLY, CDR2 FYNNEI. Trimming removed 2 bases from V and 6 bases from J, with 10 bases in between. This CDR3 has 13 amino acids.

V is TRBV5-1 and J is TRBJ2-5; D perhaps matches TRBD1 (6 bases). Germline V CDR1 and CDR2: SGHRS, YFSETQ. Between the trimmed V and J ends, which lost 4 bases and 4 bases, there was a span of 20 bases. The CDR3 sequence is 16 residues long. Written as DNA, the CDR3 is TGCGCCAGCAGCCCCTCTCTCTCGGCGACAGGAGAGACCCAGTACTTC. Translated, it gives CASSPSLSATGETQYF.

The chain is built from TRBV11-2 and TRBJ2-5, with D possibly being TRBD1 (6 bases). Germline CDR1 reads SGHAT; CDR2 reads FQNNGV. V lost 3 bases and J lost 2, with 22 bases in between. CDR3 length: 18 residues. CDR3 coding DNA: TGTGCCAGCAGCTTCCGCCCCGCAGGGGCACGACGGCAAGAGACCCAGTACTTC. Encoded protein: CASSFRPAGARRQETQYF.

The gene calls are TRBV7-2 and TRBJ2-3; a weak D match, TRBD2 (6 bases). Germline V CDR1 and CDR2: SGHTA, FQGNSA. V dropped 6 bases and J dropped 0 bases, with 10 bases sitting between them. This CDR3 contains 14 residues. The CDR3 sequence is CASRLGLSTDTQYF. In DNA form, the CDR3 reads TGTGCCAGCAGGTTGGGACTCAGCACAGATACGCAGTATTTT.

This chain uses TRBV7-2 with TRBJ2-7, with a weak D call TRBD2 (5 bases). Per the germline V gene, CDR1 is SGHTA and CDR2 is FQGNSA. The CDR3 spans 14 residues. V lost 6 bases and J 2 bases, leaving 14 bases between the germline ends. DNA for the CDR3: TGTGCCAGCAGACGGTCGGCGGAGGCCTACGAGCAGTACTTC. It yields the protein CASRRSAEAYEQYF.

The chain joins TRBV27 to TRBJ1-4; TRBD1 agrees at 7 bases. After removal of 6 bases from V and 7 bases from J, the junction contained 11 bases not matched to a gene. The CDR3 length is 15 residues. Germline-derived CDR1 and CDR2 are MNHEY and SMNVEV (reference sequence). CDR3: CASSRQGQLREKLFF. CDR3 nucleotide sequence: TGTGCCAGCAGCCGACAGGGACAACTACGTGAAAAACTGTTTTTT. Looking up the rest from reference TRBV27 and TRBJ1-4 gives the full variable domain: EAQVTQNPRYLITVTGKKLTVTCSQNMNHEYMSWYRQDPGLGLRQIYYSMNVEVTDKGDVPEGYKVSRKEKRNFPLILESPSPNQTSLYFCASSRQGQLREKLFFGSGTQLSVL.

The V gene is TRBV28, the J gene TRBJ1-2; perhaps TRBD1 as D (5 bases). The CDR3 loop spans 16 amino acids. The V end was cut by 5 bases, the J end by 4 bases, with 20 bases between. Germline CDR1 MDHEN, CDR2 SYDVKM. The CDR3 spells CASSPGTLGGAYGYTF. The CDR3, as DNA: TGTGCCAGCAGTCCCGGGACCCTGGGAGGCGCCTATGGCTACACCTTC.

The chain joins TRBV2 to TRBJ1-3, with D possibly being TRBD1 (6 bases). V was shortened by 5 bases and J by 0 bases, with 17 bases between the two germline ends. The V gene's germline CDR1 is SNHLY and CDR2 FYNNEI. The CDR3 runs 17 residues. CDR3 bases: TGTGCCAGCAGTCAATCCAGGACAGTCAACTCTGGAAACACCATATATTTT. Encoded protein: CASSQSRTVNSGNTIYF.

The sample holds one count of this clone. The chain uses TRBV25-1 and TRBJ2-3; D not certain. Trimming left V 7 bases short and J 4 bases short, with 9 bases between. Germline V CDR1 and CDR2: MGHDK, SYGVNS. This CDR3 has 12 residues. The CDR3 sequence: CASKTSADTQYF. The CDR3 DNA follows: TGTGCCAGCAAAACGTCGGCAGATACGCAGTATTTT.

V and J are TRBV4-3 and TRBJ1-6; TRBD1 matches at 7 bases. This CDR3 is built from 16 residues. With 0 bases clipped from V and 7 bases from J, the junction kept 6 bases outside the gene matches. Germline assignment: CDR1 LGHNA and CDR2 YSLEER. The CDR3 sequence: CASSQEWGQRNSPLHF. CDR3 nucleotides: TGCGCCAGCAGCCAAGAGTGGGGACAGAGGAATTCACCCCTCCACTTT.

The V call is TRBV19, the J call TRBJ1-4, with a possible D match to TRBD1 (5 bases). The germline V and J ends were trimmed by 0 bases and 5 bases, with 16 bases remaining between them. This CDR3 has 17 amino acids. Germline V lookup: CDR1 LNHDA, CDR2 SQIVND (reference sequence). CDR3 sequence (DNA): TGTGCCAGTAGTATAGATCGTGTAGGGGCAGACAATGAAAAACTGTTTTTT. Its protein is CASSIDRVGADNEKLFF.

This chain links TRBV28 with TRBJ2-7; D not certain. Germline CDR1 and CDR2: MDHEN and SYDVKM. The CDR3 sequence is 12 residues long. Between the trimmed V and J ends, which lost 6 bases and 5 bases, there was a span of 11 bases. CDR3 coding DNA: TGTGCCAGCAGCTTAGCCGGAGACGAGCAGTACTTC. This codes for CASSLAGDEQYF.

This chain links TRBV30 with TRBJ2-1, with a weak D call TRBD2 (6 bases). The length of the CDR3 is 13 residues. Germline V gene data show CDR1 as GTSNPN and CDR2 as SVGIG (reference sequence). The V and J ends lost 4 bases and 3 bases respectively, with 10 bases between them. The chain's CDR3 is CAWKTGDYNEQFF. The CDR3 DNA follows: TGTGCCTGGAAAACGGGAGACTACAATGAGCAGTTCTTC.

V gene TRBV5-4 combines with J gene TRBJ2-5, with TRBD2 identical over 8 bases. V lost 1 base and J lost 1; bases outside the gene matches: 3. This CDR3 is 15 amino acids long. From germline, CDR1 is SGHNT and CDR2 YYREEE (reference sequence). CDR3 sequence: CASSLISGTQETQYF. CDR3 DNA sequence: TGTGCCAGCAGCTTGATTAGCGGGACCCAAGAGACCCAGTACTTC. The full variable domain, rest sourced from reference TRBV5-4 and TRBJ2-5, is ETGVTQSPTHLIKTRGQQVTLRCSSQSGHNTVSWYQQALGQGPQFIFQYYREEENGRGNFPPRFSGLQFPNYSSELNVNALELDDSALYLCASSLISGTQETQYFGPGTRLLVL.

V gene TRBV11-2 combines with J gene TRBJ1-6; D is perhaps TRBD1 (6 bases). V lost 4 bases and J lost 9, with 7 bases in between. CDR1 and CDR2 from the germline V gene are SGHAT and FQNNGV. The CDR3 length is 12 residues. The CDR3 nucleotides are TGTGCCAGCAGCTCCAGGGGTTCACCCCTCCACTTT. Its translation is CASSSRGSPLHF. Variable domain in full (rest from reference TRBV11-2 and TRBJ1-6): EAGVAQSPRYKIIEKRQSVAFWCNPISGHATLYWYQQILGQGPKLLIQFQNNGVVDDSQLPKDRFSAERLKGVDSTLKIQPAKLEDSAVYLCASSSRGSPLHFGNGTRLTVT.

V is TRBV2 and J is TRBJ2-1, with 9 bases aligning to TRBD1. Looked up from germline, CDR1 is SNHLY and CDR2 is FYNNEI. V was clipped by 6 bases and J by 5 bases; unmatched bases: 14. The CDR3 sequence is 17 residues long. The CDR3 reads CASRSSPGQGSNNEQFF. CDR3 DNA sequence: TGTGCCAGCAGAAGTTCTCCGGGACAGGGATCCAACAATGAGCAGTTCTTC.

The gene calls are TRBV5-1 and TRBJ2-7; 10 bases align to TRBD1. This CDR3 spans 13 amino acids. Germline V gives CDR1 SGHRS, CDR2 YFSETQ. V lost 0 bases and J lost 11; bases outside the gene matches: 5. DNA for the CDR3: TGCGCCAGCAGCTTGGATGGGACAGGGGTGGAGTACTTC. Amino acid sequence: CASSLDGTGVEYF.

This clone was detected only a few times. The chain couples TRBV6-4 to TRBJ2-2; TRBD1 agrees at 7 bases. Trimming cost V 6 bases and J 0 bases; bases outside gene matches: 1. The germline V gene has CDR1 MRHNA and CDR2 SNTAGT. The CDR3 is 14 residues long. The CDR3 DNA reads as TGTGCCAGCAGACAGGGGACGAACACCGGGGAGCTGTTTTTT. Protein sequence: CASRQGTNTGELFF.

The chain is built from TRBV5-1 and TRBJ2-7; the D gene is possibly TRBD1 (6 bases). V lost 1 base and J 5 bases, leaving 13 bases between the germline ends. This CDR3 contains 14 residues. CDR1 SGHRS and CDR2 YFSETQ come from the germline V gene. DNA of the CDR3: TGCGCCAGCAGCTTGATTATACAGGGCGACGAGCAGTACTTC. It codes for CASSLIIQGDEQYF.

The genes are TRBV5-4 and TRBJ2-7; 9 bases are a match to TRBD1. The germline CDR1 and CDR2 sequences are SGHNT and YYREEE (reference sequence). This CDR3 is built from 15 residues. Trimming took 1 base from V and 3 from J; bases not matched to a gene: 5. CDR3 DNA sequence: TGTGCCAGCAGCTTGAGTCTGACAGGGGGCTACGAGCAGTACTTC. Its protein is CASSLSLTGGYEQYF.

This clone has just one count. The V gene is TRBV7-2, the J gene TRBJ2-1; possible D gene TRBD1, 5 bases. The length of the CDR3 is 17 residues. V was pared by 1 base and J by 0 bases, with 13 bases between. CDR1 is SGHTA and CDR2 is FQGNSA in the germline V gene. This CDR3 reads CASSLEGPDRSYNEQFF. The CDR3 coding sequence is TGTGCCAGCAGCTTAGAGGGGCCGGATCGCTCCTACAATGAGCAGTTCTTC.

This clone was detected once. This chain uses TRBV19 with TRBJ1-5, with 7 bases aligning to TRBD1. The germline gives CDR1 LNHDA, CDR2 SQIVND (reference sequence). The CDR3 totals 16 residues. V shed 3 bases and J 0 bases; nucleotides not matched to a gene: 5. The CDR3 sequence is CASSIPQGVSNQPQHF. DNA of the CDR3: TGTGCCAGTAGTATCCCGCAGGGGGTTAGCAATCAGCCCCAGCATTTT.

The chain links TRBV7-2 to TRBJ1-5, with 7 bases lining up with TRBD1. Per germline, CDR1 SGHTA and CDR2 FQGNSA. This CDR3 has 15 residues. V was clipped by 5 bases and J by 7 bases; unmatched bases: 11. CDR3 in DNA: TGTGCCAGCAGCCCCATGACAGGGCGTGGCCAGCCCCAGCATTTT. This gives the protein CASSPMTGRGQPQHF.